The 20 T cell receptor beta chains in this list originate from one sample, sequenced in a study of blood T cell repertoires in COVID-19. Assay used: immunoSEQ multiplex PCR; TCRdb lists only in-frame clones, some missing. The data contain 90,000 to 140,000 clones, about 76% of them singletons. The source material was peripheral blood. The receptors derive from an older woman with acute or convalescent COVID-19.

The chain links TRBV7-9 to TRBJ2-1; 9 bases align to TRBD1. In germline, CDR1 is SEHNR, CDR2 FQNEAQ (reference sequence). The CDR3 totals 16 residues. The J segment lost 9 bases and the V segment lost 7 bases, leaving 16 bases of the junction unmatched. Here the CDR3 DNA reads TGTGCCAGCACCCCGGGGACAGGGACAGGTCTCGGTGAGCAGTTCTTC. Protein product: CASTPGTGTGLGEQFF.

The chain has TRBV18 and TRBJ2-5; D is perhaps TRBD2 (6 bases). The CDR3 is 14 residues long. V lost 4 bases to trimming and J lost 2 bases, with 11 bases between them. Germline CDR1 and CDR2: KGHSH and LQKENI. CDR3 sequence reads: CASSLGTSQETQYF. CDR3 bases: TGTGCCAGCTCACTTGGGACTTCACAAGAGACCCAGTACTTC.

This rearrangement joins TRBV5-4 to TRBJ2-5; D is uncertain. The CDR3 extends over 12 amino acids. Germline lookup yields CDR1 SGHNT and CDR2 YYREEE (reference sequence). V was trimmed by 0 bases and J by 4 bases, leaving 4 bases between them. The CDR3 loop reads CASSLVSETQYF. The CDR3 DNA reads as TGTGCCAGCAGCTTGGTCTCAGAGACCCAGTACTTC. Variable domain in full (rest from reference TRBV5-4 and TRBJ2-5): ETGVTQSPTHLIKTRGQQVTLRCSSQSGHNTVSWYQQALGQGPQFIFQYYREEENGRGNFPPRFSGLQFPNYSSELNVNALELDDSALYLCASSLVSETQYFGPGTRLLVL.

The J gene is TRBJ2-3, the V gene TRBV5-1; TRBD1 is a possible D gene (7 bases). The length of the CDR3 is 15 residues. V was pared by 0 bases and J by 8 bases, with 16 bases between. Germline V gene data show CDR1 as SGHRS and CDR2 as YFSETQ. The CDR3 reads CASSLGPGGGGTQYF. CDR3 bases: TGCGCCAGCAGCTTGGGTCCAGGGGGAGGAGGTACGCAGTATTTT.

The CDR3 protein is CASSSKLQGDGKLFF. CDR3 DNA: TGTGCCAGCAGCTCCAAGCTCCAGGGCGATGGAAAACTGTTTTTT. The chain links TRBV11-2 to TRBJ1-4; D is perhaps TRBD1 (5 bases). V lost 4 bases and J 10 bases, leaving 19 bases between the germline ends. Germline CDR1 and CDR2: SGHAT and FQNNGV. The CDR3 spans 15 residues. Filled out from reference TRBV11-2 and TRBJ1-4, the complete variable domain reads EAGVAQSPRYKIIEKRQSVAFWCNPISGHATLYWYQQILGQGPKLLIQFQNNGVVDDSQLPKDRFSAERLKGVDSTLKIQPAKLEDSAVYLCASSSKLQGDGKLFFGSGTQLSVL.

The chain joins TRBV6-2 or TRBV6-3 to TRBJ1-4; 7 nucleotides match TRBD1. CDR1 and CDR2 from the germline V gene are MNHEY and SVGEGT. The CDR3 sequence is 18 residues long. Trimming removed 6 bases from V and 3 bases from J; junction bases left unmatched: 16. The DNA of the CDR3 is TGTGCCAGCAGCCCTGGGACAGCCCCCTATACCGCTAATGAAAAACTGTTTTTT. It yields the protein CASSPGTAPYTANEKLFF.

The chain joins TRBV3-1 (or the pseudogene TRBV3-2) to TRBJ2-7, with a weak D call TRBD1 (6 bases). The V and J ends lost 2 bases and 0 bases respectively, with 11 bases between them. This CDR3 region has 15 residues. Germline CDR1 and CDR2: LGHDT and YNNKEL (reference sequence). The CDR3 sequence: CASSQRSTGSYEQYF. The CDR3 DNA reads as TGTGCCAGCAGCCAACGGTCGACAGGCTCCTACGAGCAGTACTTC.

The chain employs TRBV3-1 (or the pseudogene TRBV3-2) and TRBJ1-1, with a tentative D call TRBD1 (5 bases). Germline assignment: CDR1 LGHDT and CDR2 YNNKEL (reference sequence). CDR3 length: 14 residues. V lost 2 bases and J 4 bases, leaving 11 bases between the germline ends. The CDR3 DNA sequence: TGTGCCAGCAGCCAACAGGGAGGTTTCACTGAAGCTTTCTTT. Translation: CASSQQGGFTEAFF.

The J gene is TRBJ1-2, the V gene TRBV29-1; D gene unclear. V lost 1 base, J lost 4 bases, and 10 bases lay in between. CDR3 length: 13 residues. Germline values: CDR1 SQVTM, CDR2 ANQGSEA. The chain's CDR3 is CSVEGPGSYGYTF. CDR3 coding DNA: TGCAGCGTTGAAGGTCCAGGTTCCTATGGCTACACCTTC. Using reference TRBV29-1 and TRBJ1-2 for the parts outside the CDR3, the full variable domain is SAVISQKPSRDICQRGTSLTIQCQVDSQVTMMFWYRQQPGQSLTLIATANQGSEATYESGFVIDKFPISRPNLTFSTLTVSNMSPEDSSIYLCSVEGPGSYGYTFGSGTRLTVV.

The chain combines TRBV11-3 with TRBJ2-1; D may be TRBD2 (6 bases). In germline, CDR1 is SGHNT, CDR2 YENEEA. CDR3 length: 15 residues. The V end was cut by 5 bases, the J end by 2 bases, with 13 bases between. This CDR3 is CASSLGGVAYNEQFF. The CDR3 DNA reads TGTGCCAGCAGCCTGGGCGGGGTGGCCTACAATGAGCAGTTCTTC.

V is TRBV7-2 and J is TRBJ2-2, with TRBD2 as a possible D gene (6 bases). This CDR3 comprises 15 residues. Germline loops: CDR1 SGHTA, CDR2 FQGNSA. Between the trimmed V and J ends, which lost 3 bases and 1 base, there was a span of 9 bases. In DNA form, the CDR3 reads TGTGCCAGCAGCTTTCGGGGACTGAACACCGGGGAGCTGTTTTTT. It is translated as CASSFRGLNTGELFF.

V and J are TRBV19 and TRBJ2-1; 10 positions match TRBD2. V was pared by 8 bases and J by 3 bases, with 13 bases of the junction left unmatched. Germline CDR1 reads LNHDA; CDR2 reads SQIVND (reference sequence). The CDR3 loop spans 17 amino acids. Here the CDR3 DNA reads TGTGCCAGTCAAAGAGCGGGGGGGCAGGGGAGCTACAATGAGCAGTTCTTC. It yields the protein CASQRAGGQGSYNEQFF.

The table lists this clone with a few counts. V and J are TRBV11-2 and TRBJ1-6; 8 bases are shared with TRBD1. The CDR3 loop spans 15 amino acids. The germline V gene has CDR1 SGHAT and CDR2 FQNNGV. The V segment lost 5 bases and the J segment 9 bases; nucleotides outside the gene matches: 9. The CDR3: CASSPRTGRISPLHF. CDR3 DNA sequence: TGTGCCAGCAGCCCCCGGACAGGGAGAATTTCACCCCTCCACTTT.

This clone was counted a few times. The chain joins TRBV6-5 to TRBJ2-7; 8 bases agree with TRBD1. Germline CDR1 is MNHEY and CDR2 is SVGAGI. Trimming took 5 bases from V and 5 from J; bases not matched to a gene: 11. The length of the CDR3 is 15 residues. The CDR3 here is CASSRPDRVFNEQYF. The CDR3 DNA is TGTGCCAGCAGTCGTCCGGACAGGGTATTCAACGAGCAGTACTTC.

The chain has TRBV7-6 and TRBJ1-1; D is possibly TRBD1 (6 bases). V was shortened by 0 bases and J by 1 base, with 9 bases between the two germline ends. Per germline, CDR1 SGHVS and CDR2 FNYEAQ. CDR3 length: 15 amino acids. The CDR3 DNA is TGTGCCAGCAGCTTAGCCCAGGGGTCGAACACTGAAGCTTTCTTT. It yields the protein CASSLAQGSNTEAFF.

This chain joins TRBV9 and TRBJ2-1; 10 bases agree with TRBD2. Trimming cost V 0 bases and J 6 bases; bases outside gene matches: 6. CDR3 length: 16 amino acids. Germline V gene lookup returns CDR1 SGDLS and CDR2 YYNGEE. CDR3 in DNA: TGTGCCAGCAGCGTAGGTGTTAGCGGGGGGATCAATGAGCAGTTCTTC. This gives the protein CASSVGVSGGINEQFF.

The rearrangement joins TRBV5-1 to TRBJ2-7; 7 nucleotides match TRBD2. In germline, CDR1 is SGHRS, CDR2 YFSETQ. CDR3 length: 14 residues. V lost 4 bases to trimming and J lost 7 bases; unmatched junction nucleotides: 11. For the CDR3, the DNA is TGCGCCAGCAGCACCTGGGGGGGTGTCGAAGAGCAGTACTTC. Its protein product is CASSTWGGVEEQYF.

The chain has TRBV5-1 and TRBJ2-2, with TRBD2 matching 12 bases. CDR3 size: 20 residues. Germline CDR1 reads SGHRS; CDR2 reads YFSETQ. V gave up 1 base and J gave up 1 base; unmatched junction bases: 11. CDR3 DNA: TGCGCCAGCAGCTTGAGGTCTAGCGGGGGGGCTGATTTGAACACCGGGGAGCTGTTTTTT. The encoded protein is CASSLRSSGGADLNTGELFF.

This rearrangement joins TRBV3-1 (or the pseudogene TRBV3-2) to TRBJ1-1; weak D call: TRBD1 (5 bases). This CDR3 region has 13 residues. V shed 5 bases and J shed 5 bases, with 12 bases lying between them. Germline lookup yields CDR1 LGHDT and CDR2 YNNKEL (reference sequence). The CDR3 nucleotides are TGTGCCAGCAGCAGGCAGGGAAGGACTGAAGCTTTCTTT. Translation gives CASSRQGRTEAFF.

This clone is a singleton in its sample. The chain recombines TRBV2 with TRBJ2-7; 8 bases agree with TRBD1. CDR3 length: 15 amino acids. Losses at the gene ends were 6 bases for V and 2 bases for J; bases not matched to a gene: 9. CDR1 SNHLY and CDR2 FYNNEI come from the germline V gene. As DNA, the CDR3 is TGTGCCAGCAGAGCCTACAGGGGGTACACCTACGAGCAGTACTTC. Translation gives CASRAYRGYTYEQYF.